This section outlines one T cell receptor (beta chain) sequence together with its context. What it binds is not known. This specimen comes from a study of cytomegalovirus exposure and HLA in healthy donors. Whole-study results and caveats: What a later analysis reportedly showed was that an Asian-associated ancestry cluster had fewer N-insertions than the approximately 700-donor mean. For cytomegalovirus status, the classifier reportedly gave diagnoses with high specificity and sensitivity. Reportedly, TCR beta sequences accurately predicted HLA-A and HLA-B alleles in most subjects.

Primers included in the PCR were 60 Vbeta and 13 Jbeta primers. TCRdb's table, derived via immunoSEQ multiplex PCR, lists solely in-frame clones and lacks some. The sample shows approximately 140,000 clones, approximately 86% of them seen only once. The sequence was obtained from a boy between 10 and 17 years old in good health and CMV-seronegative. Material: PBMCs.

The CDR3 DNA is TGTGCCAGCAGTTTAGCCTGGGGGGGTTCGGTCTACGAGCAGTACTTC. Protein sequence: CASSLAWGGSVYEQYF. This sequence joins TRBV27 and TRBJ2-7, with 7 bases matching TRBD2. Trimming cost V 2 bases and J 3 bases; bases outside gene matches: 10. Germline-derived CDR1 and CDR2 are MNHEY and SMNVEV (reference sequence). This CDR3 has 16 amino acids.